The entry that follows covers one T cell receptor beta chain sequence. What it recognizes is unknown. Two or more post-ART PBMC samples, plus at least one pre-ART sample, were available for each donor. This record belongs to a study of long-term antiretroviral therapy in people with HIV. As for the study in general: Some samples came about a decade before the 2015 immediate-ART recommendation, and these were the earliest.

Regarding the study as a whole: Adherence to ART, viral resistance and therapy changes lacked any data. Whichever time point was examined, clones expanded before ART dominated the repertoire.

The length of the CDR3 is 15 residues. V was clipped by 2 bases and J by 5 bases; unmatched bases: 7. In germline, CDR1 is MNHNY, CDR2 SVGAGI (reference sequence). Survey-level immunoSEQ v3.0 assays were run. The data were produced by immunoSEQ multiplex PCR, yet TCRdb's version contains in-frame clones alone and is incomplete. The repertoire consists of around 21,000 clones, with around 87% occurring once and the leading ten covering about 8.1%. The chain carries TRBV6-6 and TRBJ1-1; 8 bases line up with TRBD1. The sample in question was unsorted PBMCs, obtained 0.2 years before starting antiretroviral therapy. This clonotype originated in a man between 18 and 35 years old with HIV. The CDR3 sequence is CASSYPTGARTEAFF. CDR3 sequence (DNA): TGTGCCAGCAGTTACCCGACAGGGGCGCGTACTGAAGCTTTCTTT.